This T cell receptor (beta chain) was obtained from a study of cytomegalovirus exposure and HLA in healthy donors. PCR used 60 Vbeta primers and 13 Jbeta primers. Using immunoSEQ multiplex PCR, the repertoire was profiled, and TCRdb retains in-frame clones only, with some absent. In the table there are approximately 110,000 clones, approximately 80% of which are singletons. General observations from the study: CMV serostatus was the sole immune exposure data available. Rare TCR sequences predominated, though certain public TCRs were found in many donors.

Among the donors, all were healthy bone marrow donors. Note on this clone: Its cognate antigen is unknown.

Germline V gene sequence: CDR1 LNHDA, CDR2 SQIVND (reference sequence). V was clipped by 7 bases and J by 6 bases; unmatched bases: 8. The CDR3 runs to 14 residues. This TCR was sampled from a woman aged 18-29 years in good health and CMV-seronegative. The material sequenced was PBMCs. The chain carries TRBV19 and TRBJ2-3, with 9 bases identical to TRBD2. As DNA, the CDR3 is TGTGCCAGTACTAGCGGGAAAAGGGCGGATACGCAGTATTTT. Encoded protein: CASTSGKRADTQYF.